Shown below are 22 T cell receptor beta chains from a single sample sequenced in a study of beta chain features in type 1 diabetes. The antigens for these receptors are not known. Reverse transcribing all isolated RNA meant expressed TCRB transcripts were sequenced. Libraries were prepared by immunoSEQ multiplex PCR; TCRdb keeps only in-frame clonotypes and omits some of them. The sample contains around 180,000 clones, approximately 7.8% of which appear only once. Findings of the study overall: All four CD4+ subsets of Type 1 diabetes patients contained TCRB CDR3s that were moderately but significantly shorter.

Material for sequencing was central memory CD4+ T cells from blood. The source is a woman aged 40 to 50 with type 1 diabetes.

The chain combines TRBV5-4 with TRBJ1-1, with 9 positions matching TRBD1. Trimming took 0 bases from V and 6 from J; bases not matched to a gene: 9. The CDR3 runs to 16 residues. Germline V gives CDR1 SGHNT, CDR2 YYREEE (reference sequence). In DNA form, the CDR3 reads TGTGCCAGCAGCTTGGGAGTACAGGGGGCGATAGCTGAAGCTTTCTTT. This encodes CASSLGVQGAIAEAFF.

This clone has just a few counts. The V and J genes are TRBV13 and TRBJ1-4; D unresolved. Germline values: CDR1 PRHDT, CDR2 FYEKMQ (reference sequence). Between the trimmed V and J ends, which lost 5 bases and 5 bases, there was a span of 12 bases. CDR3 size: 14 residues. The DNA for the CDR3 is TGTGCCAGCAGCCAAAACGGGATGAATGAAAAACTGTTTTTT. This codes for CASSQNGMNEKLFF.

The rearrangement joins TRBV6-5 to TRBJ2-7, with 7 nucleotides matching TRBD1. Trimming took 2 bases from V and 2 from J; bases not matched to a gene: 6. Germline CDR1 reads MNHEY; CDR2 reads SVGAGI. The CDR3 runs 15 residues. CDR3 DNA sequence: TGTGCCAGCAGTTACCACCCGGGGACAGCCTACGAGCAGTACTTC. Protein product: CASSYHPGTAYEQYF.

The rearrangement uses TRBV11-1 and TRBJ2-3; 7 bases agree with TRBD2. Losses at the gene ends were 1 base for V and 4 bases for J; bases not matched to a gene: 5. The CDR3 length is 15 residues. The V gene's germline CDR1 is SGHAT and CDR2 FQDESV (reference sequence). The CDR3 region has the DNA TGTGCCAGCAGCTTAGGCCTAGCGGATGCAGATACGCAGTATTTT. Translation gives CASSLGLADADTQYF.

This clone has only a few counts. This sequence joins TRBV18 and TRBJ2-7, with a tentative D call TRBD2 (5 bases). V lost 3 bases and J lost 4, with 10 bases in between. The length of the CDR3 is 13 residues. CDR1 is KGHSH, CDR2 LQKENI, per germline. The CDR3 region has the DNA TGTGCCAGCTCACCCCTAAGGGAGTACGAGCAGTACTTC. It is translated as CASSPLREYEQYF. Combining the CDR3 with reference TRBV18 and TRBJ2-7 gives the whole variable domain NAGVMQNPRHLVRRRGQEARLRCSPMKGHSHVYWYRQLPEEGLKFMVYLQKENIIDESGMPKERFSAEFPKEGPSILRIQQVVRGDSAAYFCASSPLREYEQYFGPGTRLTVT.

This clone was counted many times. The genes are TRBV11-2 and TRBJ2-7, with 9 bases lining up with TRBD1. Trimming took 5 bases from V and 6 from J; bases not matched to a gene: 8. This CDR3 is 14 amino acids long. Germline CDR1 reads SGHAT; CDR2 reads FQNNGV. As DNA, the CDR3 is TGTGCCAGCAGCGGACCGGGACAGGGTCTCGAGCAGTACTTC. Amino acid sequence: CASSGPGQGLEQYF.

This clone showed up just a few times. The V call is TRBV27, the J call TRBJ1-1; a possible D gene is TRBD1 (5 bases). The germline V and J ends were trimmed by 6 bases and 4 bases, with 15 bases remaining between them. The CDR3 spans 14 residues. Germline loops: CDR1 MNHEY, CDR2 SMNVEV (reference sequence). CDR3 sequence reads: CASSRGGRSTEAFF. In DNA form, the CDR3 reads TGTGCCAGCAGCCGGGGGGGAAGAAGCACTGAAGCTTTCTTT.

A few counts support this clone. This rearrangement joins TRBV6-5 to TRBJ2-3; 8 positions agree with TRBD2. Germline V gene sequence: CDR1 MNHEY, CDR2 SVGAGI. Trimming cost V 2 bases and J 2 bases; bases outside gene matches: 6. The CDR3 spans 16 residues. This CDR3 reads CASSYRGGRHTDTQYF. Here the CDR3 DNA reads TGTGCCAGCAGTTACCGGGGGGGACGGCACACAGATACGCAGTATTTT.

This chain links TRBV6-6 with TRBJ2-7; possible D gene TRBD1, 6 bases. In germline, CDR1 is MNHNY, CDR2 SVGAGI (reference sequence). V was pared by 6 bases and J by 2 bases, with 14 bases between. This CDR3 is 14 amino acids long. This chain's CDR3 is CASSRGDTAYEQYF. The CDR3 bases are TGTGCCAGCAGCCGTGGGGACACAGCCTACGAGCAGTACTTC.

The rearrangement joins TRBV28 to TRBJ1-5; 8 bases line up with TRBD1. This CDR3 is 13 amino acids long. Germline V lookup: CDR1 MDHEN, CDR2 SYDVKM. After removal of 8 bases from V and 5 bases from J, the junction contained 5 bases not matched to a gene. The CDR3 loop reads CASADRGHQPQHF. CDR3 coding DNA: TGTGCCAGCGCCGACAGGGGACATCAGCCCCAGCATTTT.

Here the CDR3 reads CATSRGLAGETQYF. DNA for the CDR3: TGTGCCACCAGCAGAGGACTAGCGGGGGAGACCCAGTACTTC. The rearrangement joins TRBV15 to TRBJ2-5; TRBD2 agrees at 11 bases. This CDR3 has 14 residues. Germline CDR1 and CDR2: LNHNV and YYDKDF (reference sequence). The V gene end was trimmed by 1 base and the J gene end by 5 bases; junction bases not matched to a gene: 0. Full variable domain (rest looked up from reference TRBV15 and TRBJ2-5): DAMVIQNPRYQVTQFGKPVTLSCSQTLNHNVMYWYQQKSSQAPKLLFHYYDKDFNNEADTPDNFQSRRPNTSFCFLDIRSPGLGDTAMYLCATSRGLAGETQYFGPGTRLLVL.

V is TRBV2 and J is TRBJ1-1; D might be TRBD1 (6 bases). The CDR3 runs to 15 residues. Germline CDR1 and CDR2: SNHLY and FYNNEI. Deletions cut 3 bases from V and 1 base from J, with 12 bases between. CDR3 DNA sequence: TGTGCCAGCAGTGAGACAGGTACAAGGAACACTGAAGCTTTCTTT. Protein: CASSETGTRNTEAFF.

This clone was observed a handful of times. The rearrangement uses TRBV4-2 and TRBJ2-2; 11 nucleotides line up with TRBD1. Per the germline V gene, CDR1 is LGHNA and CDR2 is YNFKEQ. The CDR3 is made up of 17 amino acids. V was clipped by 10 bases and J by 0 bases; unmatched bases: 10. The chain's CDR3 is CATGGTGGEANTGELFF. DNA of the CDR3: TGTGCCACCGGGGGGACAGGGGGAGAGGCGAACACCGGGGAGCTGTTTTTT.

This clone was observed many times. The V call is TRBV4-3, the J call TRBJ2-7; 9 bases map to TRBD1. The CDR3 runs 15 residues. Per the germline V gene, CDR1 is LGHNA and CDR2 is YSLEER. J lost 6 bases, V lost 4 bases, and 10 bases had no gene match. DNA of the CDR3: TGCGCCAGCAGCCCAGTCCTTGGACAGGGGCTCGAGCAGTACTTC. Protein product: CASSPVLGQGLEQYF.

The rearrangement uses TRBV18 and TRBJ2-5; no reliable D call. This CDR3 comprises 13 residues. Germline CDR1 reads KGHSH; CDR2 reads LQKENI. The V end lost 1 base, the J end lost 3 bases, and 6 bases lay between the germline ends. Written as DNA, the CDR3 is TGTGCCAGCTCACCACTGCCAGAAGAGACCCAGTACTTC. As protein: CASSPLPEETQYF. The full variable domain, in which reference TRBV18 and TRBJ2-5 provide the parts outside the CDR3, is NAGVMQNPRHLVRRRGQEARLRCSPMKGHSHVYWYRQLPEEGLKFMVYLQKENIIDESGMPKERFSAEFPKEGPSILRIQQVVRGDSAAYFCASSPLPEETQYFGPGTRLLVL.

This clone was observed a few times. The chain employs TRBV7-9 and TRBJ2-7, with D possibly TRBD2 on 5 matching bases. The V gene lost 4 bases and the J gene lost 10 bases, with 14 bases spanning the gap. There are 12 residues in the CDR3. CDR1 is SEHNR and CDR2 is FQNEAQ in the germline V gene (reference sequence). This CDR3 is CASSSPQRGQYF. The DNA of the CDR3 is TGTGCCAGCAGCTCCCCCCAACGGGGACAGTACTTC.

The V and J genes are TRBV29-1 and TRBJ1-2, with TRBD1 matching 10 bases. The V segment lost 5 bases and the J segment 4 bases; nucleotides outside the gene matches: 4. The CDR3 covers 13 residues. Germline CDR1 and CDR2: SQVTM and ANQGSEA. The CDR3 here is CSVSTGGVYGYTF. CDR3 DNA sequence: TGCAGCGTTTCGACAGGGGGCGTCTATGGCTACACCTTC.

The chain combines TRBV29-1 with TRBJ1-1; 7 bases are a match to TRBD1. There are 13 residues in the CDR3. The trim removed 5 bases at V and 3 bases at J, leaving 6 bases unmatched. CDR1 is SQVTM and CDR2 is ANQGSEA in the germline V gene. The DNA of the CDR3 is TGCAGCGTTCGCAAGGGGGCGGACACTGAAGCTTTCTTT. Amino acid sequence: CSVRKGADTEAFF.

V and J are TRBV28 and TRBJ1-2, with a tentative D call TRBD1 (6 bases). The CDR3 spans 13 residues. Trimming removed 7 bases from V and 3 bases from J, with 12 bases in between. Per germline, CDR1 MDHEN and CDR2 SYDVKM. CDR3 loop: CASTQGNYYGYTF. The CDR3 region has the DNA TGTGCCAGCACTCAGGGGAACTACTATGGCTACACCTTC.

This clone was observed a handful of times. The V call is TRBV6-5, the J call TRBJ1-2; D not certain. CDR1 MNHEY and CDR2 SVGAGI come from the germline V gene. Trimming removed 0 bases from V and 4 bases from J, with 9 bases in between. CDR3 length: 14 amino acids. The CDR3 protein is CASSYSPVFYGYTF. The DNA of the CDR3 is TGTGCCAGCAGTTACTCACCAGTCTTCTATGGCTACACCTTC.

This clone was detected a few times. The chain combines TRBV29-1 with TRBJ1-1; tentative D call: TRBD1 (6 bases). The V gene's germline CDR1 is SQVTM and CDR2 ANQGSEA. The germline V and J ends were trimmed by 4 bases and 2 bases, with 17 bases remaining between them. The CDR3 sequence is 15 residues long. Here the CDR3 DNA reads TGCAGCGTTGGGGGGGGCACGTACAGAAACACTGAAGCTTTCTTT. It encodes CSVGGGTYRNTEAFF.

The chain combines TRBV7-2 with TRBJ1-2; no definite D call. With 5 bases removed from V and 2 bases from J, the gap between germline ends came to 15 bases. The CDR3 sequence is 15 residues long. The germline CDR1 and CDR2 sequences are SGHTA and FQGNSA. The DNA of the CDR3 is TGTGCCAGCAGCCCGCCCGGGGTGACAAACTATGGCTACACCTTC. It translates to CASSPPGVTNYGYTF.